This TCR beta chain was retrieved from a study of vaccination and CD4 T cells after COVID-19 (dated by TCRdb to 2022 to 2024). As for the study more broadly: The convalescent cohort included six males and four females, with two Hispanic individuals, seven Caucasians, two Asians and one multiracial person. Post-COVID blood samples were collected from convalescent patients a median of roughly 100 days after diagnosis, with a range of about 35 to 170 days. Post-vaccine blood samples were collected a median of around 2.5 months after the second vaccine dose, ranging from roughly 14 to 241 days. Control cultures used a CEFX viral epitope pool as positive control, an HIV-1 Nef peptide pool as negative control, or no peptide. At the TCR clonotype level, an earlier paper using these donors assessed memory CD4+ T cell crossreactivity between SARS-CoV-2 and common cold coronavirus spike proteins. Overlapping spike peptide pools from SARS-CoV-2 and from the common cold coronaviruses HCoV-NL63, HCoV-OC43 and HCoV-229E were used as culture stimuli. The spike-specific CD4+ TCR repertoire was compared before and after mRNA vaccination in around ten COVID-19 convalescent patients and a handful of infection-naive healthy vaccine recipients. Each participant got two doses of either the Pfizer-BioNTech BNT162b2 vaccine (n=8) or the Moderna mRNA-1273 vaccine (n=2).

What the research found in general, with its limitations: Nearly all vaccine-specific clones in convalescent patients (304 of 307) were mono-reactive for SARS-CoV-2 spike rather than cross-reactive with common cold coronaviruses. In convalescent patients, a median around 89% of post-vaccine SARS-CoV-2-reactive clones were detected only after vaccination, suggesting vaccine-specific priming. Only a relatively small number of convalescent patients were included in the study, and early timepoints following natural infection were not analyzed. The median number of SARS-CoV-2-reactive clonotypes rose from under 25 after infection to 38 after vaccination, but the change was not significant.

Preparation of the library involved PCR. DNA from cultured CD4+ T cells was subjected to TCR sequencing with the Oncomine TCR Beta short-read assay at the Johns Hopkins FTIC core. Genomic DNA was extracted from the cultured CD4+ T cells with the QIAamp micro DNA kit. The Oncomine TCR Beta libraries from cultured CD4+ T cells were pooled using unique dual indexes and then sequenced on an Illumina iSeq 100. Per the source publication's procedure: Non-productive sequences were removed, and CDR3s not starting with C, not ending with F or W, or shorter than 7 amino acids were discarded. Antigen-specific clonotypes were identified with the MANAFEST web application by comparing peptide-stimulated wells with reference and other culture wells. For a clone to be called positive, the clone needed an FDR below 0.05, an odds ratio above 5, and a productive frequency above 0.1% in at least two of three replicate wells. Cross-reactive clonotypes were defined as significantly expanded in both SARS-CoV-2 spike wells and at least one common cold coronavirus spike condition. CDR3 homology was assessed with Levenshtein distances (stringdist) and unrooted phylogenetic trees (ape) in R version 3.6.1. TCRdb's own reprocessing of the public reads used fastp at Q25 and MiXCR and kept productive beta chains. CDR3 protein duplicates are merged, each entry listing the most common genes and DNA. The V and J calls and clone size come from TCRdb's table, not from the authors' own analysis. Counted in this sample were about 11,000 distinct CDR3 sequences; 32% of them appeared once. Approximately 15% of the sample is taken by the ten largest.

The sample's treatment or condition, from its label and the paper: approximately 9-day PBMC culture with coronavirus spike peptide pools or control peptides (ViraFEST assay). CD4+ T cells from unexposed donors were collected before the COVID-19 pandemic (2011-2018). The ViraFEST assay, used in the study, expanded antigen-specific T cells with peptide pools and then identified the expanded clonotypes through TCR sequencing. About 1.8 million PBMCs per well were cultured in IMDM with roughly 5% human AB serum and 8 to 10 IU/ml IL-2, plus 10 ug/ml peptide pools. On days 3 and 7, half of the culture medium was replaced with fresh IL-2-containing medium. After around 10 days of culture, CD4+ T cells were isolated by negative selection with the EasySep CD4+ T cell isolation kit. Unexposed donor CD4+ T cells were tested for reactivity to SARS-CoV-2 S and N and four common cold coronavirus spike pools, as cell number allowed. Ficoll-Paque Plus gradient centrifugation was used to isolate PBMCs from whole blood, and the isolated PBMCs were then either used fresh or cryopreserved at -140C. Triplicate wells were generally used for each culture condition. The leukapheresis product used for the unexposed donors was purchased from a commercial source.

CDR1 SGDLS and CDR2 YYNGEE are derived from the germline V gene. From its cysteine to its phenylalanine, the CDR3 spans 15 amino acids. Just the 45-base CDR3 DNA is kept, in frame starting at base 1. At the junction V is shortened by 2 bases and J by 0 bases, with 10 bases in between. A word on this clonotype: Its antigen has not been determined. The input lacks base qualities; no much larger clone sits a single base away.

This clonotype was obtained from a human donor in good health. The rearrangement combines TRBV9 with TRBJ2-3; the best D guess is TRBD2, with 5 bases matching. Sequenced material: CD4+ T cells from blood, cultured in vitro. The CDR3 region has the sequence CASSVLASSTDTQYF. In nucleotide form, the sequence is TGTGCCAGCAGCGTCCTAGCCTCTAGCACAGATACGCAGTATTTT.